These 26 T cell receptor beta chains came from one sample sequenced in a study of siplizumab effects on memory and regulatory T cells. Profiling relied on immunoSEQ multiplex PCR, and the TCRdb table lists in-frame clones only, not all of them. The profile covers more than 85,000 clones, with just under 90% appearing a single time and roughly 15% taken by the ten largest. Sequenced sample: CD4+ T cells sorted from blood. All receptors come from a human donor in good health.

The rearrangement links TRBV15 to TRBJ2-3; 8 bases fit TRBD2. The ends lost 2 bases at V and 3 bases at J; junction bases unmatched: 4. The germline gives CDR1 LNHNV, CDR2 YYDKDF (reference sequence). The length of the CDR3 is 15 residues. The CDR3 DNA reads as TGTGCCACCAGCAGAAAAGCGGGAGTTACAGATACGCAGTATTTT. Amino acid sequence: CATSRKAGVTDTQYF. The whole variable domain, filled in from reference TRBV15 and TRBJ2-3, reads DAMVIQNPRYQVTQFGKPVTLSCSQTLNHNVMYWYQQKSSQAPKLLFHYYDKDFNNEADTPDNFQSRRPNTSFCFLDIRSPGLGDTAMYLCATSRKAGVTDTQYFGPGTRLTVL.

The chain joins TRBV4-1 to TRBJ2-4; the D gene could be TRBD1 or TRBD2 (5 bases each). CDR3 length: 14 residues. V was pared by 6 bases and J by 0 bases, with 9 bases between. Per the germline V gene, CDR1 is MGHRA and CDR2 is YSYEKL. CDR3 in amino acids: CASSRDLAKNIQYF. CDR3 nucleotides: TGCGCCAGCAGTCGGGACCTAGCCAAAAACATTCAGTACTTC.

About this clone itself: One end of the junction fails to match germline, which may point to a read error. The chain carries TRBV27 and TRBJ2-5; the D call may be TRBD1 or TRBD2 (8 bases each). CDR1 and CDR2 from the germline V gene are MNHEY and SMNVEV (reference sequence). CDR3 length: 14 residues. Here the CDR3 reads CASSTAGGDRSEHF. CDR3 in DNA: TGTGCCAGCAGCACCGCCGGGGGGGACAGGTCCGAGCACTTC.

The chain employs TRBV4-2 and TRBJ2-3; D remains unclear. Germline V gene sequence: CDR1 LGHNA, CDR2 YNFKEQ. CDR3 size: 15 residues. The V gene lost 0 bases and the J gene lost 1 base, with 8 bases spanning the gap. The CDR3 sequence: CASSQDRRGTDTQYF. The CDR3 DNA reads TGTGCCAGCAGCCAAGACAGACGAGGCACAGATACGCAGTATTTT.

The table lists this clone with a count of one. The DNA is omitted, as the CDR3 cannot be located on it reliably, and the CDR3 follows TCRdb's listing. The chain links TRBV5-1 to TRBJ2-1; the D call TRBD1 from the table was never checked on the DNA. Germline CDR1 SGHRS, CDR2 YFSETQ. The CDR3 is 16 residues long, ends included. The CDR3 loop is CASSFGSGQGHNEQFF.

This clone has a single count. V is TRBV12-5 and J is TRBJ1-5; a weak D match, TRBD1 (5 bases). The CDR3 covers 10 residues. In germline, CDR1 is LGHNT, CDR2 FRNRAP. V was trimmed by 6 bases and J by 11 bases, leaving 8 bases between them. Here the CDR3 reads CASGGRSQHF. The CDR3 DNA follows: TGTGCTAGTGGGGGACGGTCCCAGCATTTT.

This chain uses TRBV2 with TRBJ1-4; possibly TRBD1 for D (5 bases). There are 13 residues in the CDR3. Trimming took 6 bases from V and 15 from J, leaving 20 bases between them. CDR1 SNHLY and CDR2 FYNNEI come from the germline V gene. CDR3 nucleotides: TGTGCCAGCAGCCTTGAGGTGGGGGGTGCCGTGTTTTTT. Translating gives CASSLEVGGAVFF.

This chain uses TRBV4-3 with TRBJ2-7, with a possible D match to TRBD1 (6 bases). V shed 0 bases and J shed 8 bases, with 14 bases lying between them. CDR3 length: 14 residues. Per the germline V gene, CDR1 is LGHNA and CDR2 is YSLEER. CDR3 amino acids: CASSQDYGTIKQYF. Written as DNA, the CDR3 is TGCGCCAGCAGCCAAGATTACGGGACAATCAAGCAGTACTTC.

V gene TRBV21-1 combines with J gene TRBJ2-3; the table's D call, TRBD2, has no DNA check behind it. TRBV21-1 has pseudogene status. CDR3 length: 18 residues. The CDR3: CASSLTSGSLGLTDTQYF. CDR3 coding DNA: TGTGCCAGCAGCTTGACTAGCGGGAGTTTAGGCCTTACAGATACGCAGTATTTT.

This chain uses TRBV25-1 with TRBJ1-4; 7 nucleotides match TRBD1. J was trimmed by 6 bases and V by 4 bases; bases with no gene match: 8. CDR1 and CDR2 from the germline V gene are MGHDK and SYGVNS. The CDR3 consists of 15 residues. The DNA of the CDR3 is TGTGCCAGCAGTGGACAGGGTTCCGGGGATGAAAAACTGTTTTTT. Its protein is CASSGQGSGDEKLFF.

As DNA, the CDR3 is TGTGCCAGCAGACGAGGGGAAAAACTGTTTTTT. Its translation: CASRRGEKLFF. This chain connects TRBV6-6 to TRBJ1-4; no clear D. V dropped 6 bases and J dropped 8 bases, with 7 bases sitting between them. Per germline, CDR1 MNHNY and CDR2 SVGAGI (reference sequence). This CDR3 spans 11 amino acids.

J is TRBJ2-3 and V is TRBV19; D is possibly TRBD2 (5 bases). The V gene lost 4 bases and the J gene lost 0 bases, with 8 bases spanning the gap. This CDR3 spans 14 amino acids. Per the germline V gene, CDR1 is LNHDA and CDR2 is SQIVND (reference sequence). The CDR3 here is CASSSGPSTDTQYF. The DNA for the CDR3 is TGTGCCAGTAGTAGCGGGCCTAGCACAGATACGCAGTATTTT.

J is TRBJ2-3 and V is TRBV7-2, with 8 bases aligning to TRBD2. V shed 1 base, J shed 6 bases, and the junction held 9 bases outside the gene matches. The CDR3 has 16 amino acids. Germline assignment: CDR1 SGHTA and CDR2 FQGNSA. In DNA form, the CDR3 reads TGTGCCAGCAGCTTAGGCCTGTCGGGACTAGTGGATACGCAGTATTTT. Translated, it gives CASSLGLSGLVDTQYF.

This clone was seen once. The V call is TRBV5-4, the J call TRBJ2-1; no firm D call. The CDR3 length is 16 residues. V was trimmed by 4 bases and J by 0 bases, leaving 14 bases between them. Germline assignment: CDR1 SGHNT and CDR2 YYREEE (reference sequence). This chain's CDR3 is CASSERTASSYNEQFF. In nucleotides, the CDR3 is TGTGCCAGCAGCGAAAGGACGGCCAGCTCCTACAATGAGCAGTTCTTC.

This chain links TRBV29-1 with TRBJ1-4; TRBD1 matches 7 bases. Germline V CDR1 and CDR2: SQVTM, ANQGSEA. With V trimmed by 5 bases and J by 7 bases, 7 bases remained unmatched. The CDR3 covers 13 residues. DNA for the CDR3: TGCAGCGTTACCGACAGGGTGGGTGAAAAACTGTTTTTT. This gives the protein CSVTDRVGEKLFF.

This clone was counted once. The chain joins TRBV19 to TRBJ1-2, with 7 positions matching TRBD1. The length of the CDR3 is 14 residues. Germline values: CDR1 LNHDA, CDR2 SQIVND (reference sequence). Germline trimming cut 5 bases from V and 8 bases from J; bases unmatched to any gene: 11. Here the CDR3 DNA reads TGTGCCAGTAGTGCCCCAAGGAGGGGGCTGGGCTACACCTTC. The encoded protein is CASSAPRRGLGYTF.

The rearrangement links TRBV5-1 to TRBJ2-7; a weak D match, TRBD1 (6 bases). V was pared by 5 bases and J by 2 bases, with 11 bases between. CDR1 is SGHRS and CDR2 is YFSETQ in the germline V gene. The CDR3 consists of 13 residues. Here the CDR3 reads CASRAGEPYEQYF. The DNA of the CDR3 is TGCGCCAGCAGGGCAGGGGAACCCTACGAGCAGTACTTC.

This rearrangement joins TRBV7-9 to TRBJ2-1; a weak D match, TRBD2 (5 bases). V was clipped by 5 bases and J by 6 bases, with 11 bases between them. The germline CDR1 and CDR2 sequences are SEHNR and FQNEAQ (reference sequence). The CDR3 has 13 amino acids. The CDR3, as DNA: TGTGCCAGCAGCCCCACTAGTATCAATGAGCAGTTCTTC. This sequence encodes CASSPTSINEQFF. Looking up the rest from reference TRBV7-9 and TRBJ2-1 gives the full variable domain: DTGVSQNPRHKITKRGQNVTFRCDPISEHNRLYWYRQTLGQGPEFLTYFQNEAQLEKSRLLSDRFSAERPKGSFSTLEIQRTEQGDSAMYLCASSPTSINEQFFGPGTRLTVL.

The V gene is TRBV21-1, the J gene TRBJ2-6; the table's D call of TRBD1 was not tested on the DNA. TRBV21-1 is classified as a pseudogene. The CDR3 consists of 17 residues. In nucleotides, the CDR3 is TGTGCCAGCAGCTCTCAACATCTCAGTTCTGGGGCCAACGTCCTGACTTTC. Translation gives CASSSQHLSSGANVLTF.

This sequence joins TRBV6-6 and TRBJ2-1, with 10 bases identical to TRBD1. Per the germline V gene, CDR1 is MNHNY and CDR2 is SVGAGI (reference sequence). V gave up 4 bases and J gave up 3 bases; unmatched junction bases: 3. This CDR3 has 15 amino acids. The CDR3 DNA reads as TGTGCCAGCAGTTCCGGGACAGGGGACTACAATGAGCAGTTCTTC. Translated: CASSSGTGDYNEQFF.

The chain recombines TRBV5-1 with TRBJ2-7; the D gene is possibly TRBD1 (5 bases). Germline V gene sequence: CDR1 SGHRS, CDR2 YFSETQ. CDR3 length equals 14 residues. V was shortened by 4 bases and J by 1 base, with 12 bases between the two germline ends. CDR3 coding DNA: TGCGCCAGCAGCACGTCGACAGATTCCTACGAGCAGTACTTC. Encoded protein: CASSTSTDSYEQYF.

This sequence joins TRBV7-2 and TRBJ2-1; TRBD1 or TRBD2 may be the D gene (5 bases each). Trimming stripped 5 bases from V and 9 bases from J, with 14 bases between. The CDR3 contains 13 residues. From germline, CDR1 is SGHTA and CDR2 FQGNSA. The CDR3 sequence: CASSPRGVGEQFF. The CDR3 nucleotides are TGTGCCAGCAGCCCTCGGGGCGTAGGTGAGCAGTTCTTC. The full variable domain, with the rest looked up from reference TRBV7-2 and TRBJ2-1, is GAGVSQSPSNKVTEKGKDVELRCDPISGHTALYWYRQSLGQGLEFLIYFQGNSAPDKSGLPSDRFSAERTGGSVSTLTIQRTQQEDSAVYLCASSPRGVGEQFFGPGTRLTVL.

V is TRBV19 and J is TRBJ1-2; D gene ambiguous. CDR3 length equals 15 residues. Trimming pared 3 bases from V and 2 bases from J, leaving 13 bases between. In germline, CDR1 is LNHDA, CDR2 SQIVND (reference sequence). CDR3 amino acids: CASSMSRGQNYGYTF. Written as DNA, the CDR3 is TGTGCCAGTAGTATGTCTCGAGGGCAGAACTATGGCTACACCTTC.

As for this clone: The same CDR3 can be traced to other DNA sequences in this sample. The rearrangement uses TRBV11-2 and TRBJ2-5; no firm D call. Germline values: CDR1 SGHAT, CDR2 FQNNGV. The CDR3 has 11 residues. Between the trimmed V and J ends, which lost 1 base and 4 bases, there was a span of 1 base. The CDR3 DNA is TGTGCCAGCAGCTTAGGAGAGACCCAGTACTTC. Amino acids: CASSLGETQYF.

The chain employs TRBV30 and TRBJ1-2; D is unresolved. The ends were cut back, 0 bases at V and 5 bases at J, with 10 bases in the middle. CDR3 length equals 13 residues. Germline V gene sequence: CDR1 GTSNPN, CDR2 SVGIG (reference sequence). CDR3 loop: CAWSVRGWYGYTF. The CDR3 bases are TGTGCCTGGAGTGTAAGAGGATGGTATGGCTACACCTTC.

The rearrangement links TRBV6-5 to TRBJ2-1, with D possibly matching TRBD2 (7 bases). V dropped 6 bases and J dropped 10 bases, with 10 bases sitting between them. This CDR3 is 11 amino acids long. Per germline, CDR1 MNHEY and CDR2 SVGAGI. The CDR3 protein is CASRGGREQFF. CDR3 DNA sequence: TGTGCCAGCAGGGGGGGGCGGGAGCAGTTCTTC.